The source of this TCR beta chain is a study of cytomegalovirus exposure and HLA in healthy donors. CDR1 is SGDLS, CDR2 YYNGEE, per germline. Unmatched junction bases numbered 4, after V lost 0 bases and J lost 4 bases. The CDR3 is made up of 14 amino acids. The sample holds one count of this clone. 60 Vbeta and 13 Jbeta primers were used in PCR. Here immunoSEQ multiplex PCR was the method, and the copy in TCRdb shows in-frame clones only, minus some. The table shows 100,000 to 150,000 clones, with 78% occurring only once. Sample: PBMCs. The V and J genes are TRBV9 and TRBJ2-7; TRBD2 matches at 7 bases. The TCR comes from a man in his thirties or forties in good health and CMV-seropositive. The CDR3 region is CASSVDGRWYEQYF. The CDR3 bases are TGTGCCAGCAGCGTAGACGGGAGGTGGTACGAGCAGTACTTC.